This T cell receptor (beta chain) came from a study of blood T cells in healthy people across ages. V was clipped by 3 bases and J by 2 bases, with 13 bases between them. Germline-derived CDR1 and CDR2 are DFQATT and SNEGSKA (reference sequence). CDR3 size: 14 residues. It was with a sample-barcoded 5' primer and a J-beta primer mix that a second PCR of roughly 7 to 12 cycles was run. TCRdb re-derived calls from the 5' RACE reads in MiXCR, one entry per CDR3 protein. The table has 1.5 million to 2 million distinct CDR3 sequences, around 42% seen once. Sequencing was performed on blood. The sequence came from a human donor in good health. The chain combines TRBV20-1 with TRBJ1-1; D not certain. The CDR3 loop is CSARNGNANTEAFF. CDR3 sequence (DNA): TGCAGTGCTAGGAACGGGAACGCTAACACTGAAGCTTTCTTT.